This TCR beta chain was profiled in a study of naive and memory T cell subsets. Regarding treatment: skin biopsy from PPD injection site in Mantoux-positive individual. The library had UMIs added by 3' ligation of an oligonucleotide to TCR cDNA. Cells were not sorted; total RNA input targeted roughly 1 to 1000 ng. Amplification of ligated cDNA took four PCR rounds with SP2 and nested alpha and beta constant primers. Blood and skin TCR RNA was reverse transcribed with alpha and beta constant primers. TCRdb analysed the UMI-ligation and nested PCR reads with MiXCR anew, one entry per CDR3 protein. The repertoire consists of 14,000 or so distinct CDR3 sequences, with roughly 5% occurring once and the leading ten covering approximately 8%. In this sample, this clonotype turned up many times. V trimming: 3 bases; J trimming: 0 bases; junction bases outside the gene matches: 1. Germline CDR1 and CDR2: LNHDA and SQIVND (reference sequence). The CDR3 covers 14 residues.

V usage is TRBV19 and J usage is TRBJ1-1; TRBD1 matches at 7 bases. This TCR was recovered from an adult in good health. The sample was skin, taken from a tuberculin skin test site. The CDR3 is CASSIGTVNTEAFF. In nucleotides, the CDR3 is TGTGCCAGTAGTATTGGGACAGTGAACACTGAAGCTTTCTTT.